Listed below are T cell receptor beta chains from one sample, sequenced in a study of T cell clones after liver transplantation. Here immunoSEQ multiplex PCR was the method, and the copy in TCRdb shows in-frame clones only, minus some. The data hold about 75,000 clones, with around 84% observed a single time. Sequenced material: CD4+ T cells from blood, taken 48 to 50 months after liver transplant. These receptors were obtained from a human patient who received a liver transplant. Some T cells may be graft donor cells. The CDR3 runs from the conserved cysteine through the conserved F or W. Clone sizes are given selectively: once, few, many, or a class where the clone is expanded.

clone_size v_call cdr3_aa
- TRBV5-1 CASSSGTANTEAFF
- TRBV7-3 CASSLGQGAVETQYF
once TRBV21-1 CASSIGNRGHYGYTF
- TRBV19 CASVTGPGYGYTF
- TRBV12-5 CASGLAPDSPDSNQPQHF
- TRBV4-2 CASSQVAGELFF
- TRBV4-3 CASSVRRGGTDTQYF
- TRBV4-3 CASSRQTGFSYNEQFF
- TRBV28 CASSLVGQRTDTQYF
- TRBV5-1 CASSLGSLQETQYF
- TRBV5-1 CASSTQGWGGLDEQFF
- TRBV6-5 CASRVAGGSEQYF
- TRBV9 CASSVLTGIEVPQYF
- TRBV6-6 CASSYSIGVETQYF
- TRBV11-2 CASSLDLSGREQYF
- TRBV7-8 CASSLARLAARQYF
- TRBV28 CASSPGKGTTTGGQYF
- TRBV6-1 CASSQLRSEQFF
- TRBV14 CASSQGINTEAFF
- TRBV10-3 CAISGQQGRREQYF
- TRBV30 CAWGENSDTQYF
once TRBV11-3 CASSLNRAPGELFF
- TRBV7-2 CASSLARGLNTEAFF
- TRBV7-9 CASSMQRTGNTGELFF
- TRBV27 CASSLTGPLGYEQYF
- TRBV19 CASTSVGFPGETQYF
- TRBV7-2 CASSLDSSGGWGTDTQYF